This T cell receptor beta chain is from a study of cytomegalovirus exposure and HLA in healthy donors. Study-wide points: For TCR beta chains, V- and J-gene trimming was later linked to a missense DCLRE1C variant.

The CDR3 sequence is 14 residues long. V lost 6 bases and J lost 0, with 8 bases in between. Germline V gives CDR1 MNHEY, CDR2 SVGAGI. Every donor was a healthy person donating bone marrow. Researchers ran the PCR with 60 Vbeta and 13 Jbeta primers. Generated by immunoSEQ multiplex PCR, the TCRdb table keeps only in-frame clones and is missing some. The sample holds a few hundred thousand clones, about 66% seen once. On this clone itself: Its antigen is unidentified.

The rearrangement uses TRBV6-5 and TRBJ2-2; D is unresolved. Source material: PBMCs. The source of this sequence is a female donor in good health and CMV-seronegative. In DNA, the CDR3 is TGTGCCAGCAGCTCCTATGCGAACACCGGGGAGCTGTTTTTT. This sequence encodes CASSSYANTGELFF.